This TCR beta chain comes out of a study of cytomegalovirus exposure and HLA in healthy donors. As for this clone: Its antigen is currently unknown. The sample has other DNA sequences that encode this CDR3 too.

General study results and limits: When a later analysis compared HLA-associated TCR beta chains with equally common others, the HLA-associated chains turned out to be more clonally expanded and to have lower generation probabilities. When analyzed later, a missense DCLRE1C variant was found to be linked to TCR beta V- and J-gene trimming. There were several of the most significant clusters that appeared linked to common viral pathogens in a later analysis. Researchers counted around 180 TCR beta chains as cytomegalovirus-associated.

This PCR relied on a set of 60 Vbeta primers and 13 Jbeta primers. Libraries were prepared by immunoSEQ multiplex PCR; TCRdb keeps only in-frame clonotypes and omits some of them. The table has 150,000 or so clones, about 77% seen once. The sequence was obtained from a man younger than 35 in good health and CMV-seropositive. Material: PBMCs.

The CDR3 coding sequence is TGTGCCAGCAGCCCAGGGGGTCTGAACACTGAAGCTTTCTTT. Translated: CASSPGGLNTEAFF. This chain links TRBV7-9 with TRBJ1-1, with 7 nucleotides matching TRBD1. Per germline, CDR1 SEHNR and CDR2 FQNEAQ (reference sequence). The CDR3 spans 14 residues. V was pared by 5 bases and J by 0 bases, with 3 bases of the junction left unmatched.